The present TCR beta chain was sequenced within a study of OX40 agonist ivuxolimab in advanced cancers. The CDR3 extends over 15 amino acids. Per the germline V gene, CDR1 is LNHDA and CDR2 is SQIVND (reference sequence). After removal of 3 bases from V and 1 base from J, the junction contained 3 bases not matched to a gene. Whole-study findings and limits: CD4+ and CD8+ blood T cells expanded clonally by week 6 at 0.1 to 3.0 mg/kg. Average numbers of expanded clones were greater in CD8+ T cells than in CD4+.

With respect to this clone: Its antigen is as yet unknown.

Repertoires were generated with immunoSEQ multiplex PCR, while TCRdb's copy carries only in-frame clones and drops some. The sample carries more than 80,000 clones, approximately 87% recorded once. The rearrangement joins TRBV19 to TRBJ2-5; TRBD1 matches 9 bases. This clonotype was obtained from an adult with an advanced solid tumor such as melanoma, head and neck, liver or kidney cancer. The sample in question was CD4+ or CD8+ T cells sorted from blood, obtained in a trial of the OX40 agonist ivuxolimab. The DNA for the CDR3 is TGTGCCAGTAGTATTTGGACAGGGGTCCAAGAGACCCAGTACTTC. Its protein is CASSIWTGVQETQYF.